This TCR beta chain was profiled in a study of CD8+ T cells in alopecia areata. Study findings and constraints: Normal scalp had lower clonality than lesional scalp, with alopecia totalis/universalis lesions showing this most strongly. Sequencing of scalp samples also captures resident alphabeta T cells of normal skin. Whereas mice showed it more clearly, TCR sharing across patients was murkier, possibly because of HLA.

Points on this clone: Its antigen remains unidentified.

RNA was isolated and reverse transcribed to cDNA, the sequencing template. Only in-frame clones appear in the TCRdb table, and some are missing; sequencing was by immunoSEQ multiplex PCR. The sample records 85,000 to 110,000 clones, 45% to 60% being singletons. Deletions cut 5 bases from V and 0 bases from J, with 12 bases between. This CDR3 has 14 amino acids. The V gene's germline CDR1 is SQVTM and CDR2 ANQGSEA. The researchers isolated CD4+ and CD8+ T cells from PBMCs by sorting. The chain has TRBV29-1 and TRBJ2-3; no firm D call. The receptor was derived from a human donor in good health. The sequenced sample consisted of CD4+ T cells sorted from blood. The chain's CDR3 is CSVSTDTSTDTQYF. The CDR3 DNA sequence: TGCAGCGTTAGCACAGACACTAGCACAGATACGCAGTATTTT.